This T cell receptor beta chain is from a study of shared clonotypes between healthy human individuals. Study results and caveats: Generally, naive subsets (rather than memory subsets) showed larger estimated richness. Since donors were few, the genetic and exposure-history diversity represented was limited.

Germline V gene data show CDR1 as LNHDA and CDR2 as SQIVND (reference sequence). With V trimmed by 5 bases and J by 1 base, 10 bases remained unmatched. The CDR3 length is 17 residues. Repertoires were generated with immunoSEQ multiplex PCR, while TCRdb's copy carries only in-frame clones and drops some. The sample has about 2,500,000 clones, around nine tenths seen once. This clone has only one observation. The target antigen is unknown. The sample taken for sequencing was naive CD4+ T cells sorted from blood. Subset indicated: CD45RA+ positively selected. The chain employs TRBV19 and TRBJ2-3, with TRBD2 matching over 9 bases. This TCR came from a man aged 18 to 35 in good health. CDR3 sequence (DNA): TGTGCCAGTAGTTCCTCAATAGCGGGGGTGGGCACAGATACGCAGTATTTT. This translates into CASSSSIAGVGTDTQYF. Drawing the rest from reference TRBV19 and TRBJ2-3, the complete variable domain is DGGITQSPKYLFRKEGQNVTLSCEQNLNHDAMYWYRQDPGQGLRLIYYSQIVNDFQKGDIAEGYSVSREKKESFPLTVTSAQKNPTAFYLCASSSSIAGVGTDTQYFGPGTRLTVL.